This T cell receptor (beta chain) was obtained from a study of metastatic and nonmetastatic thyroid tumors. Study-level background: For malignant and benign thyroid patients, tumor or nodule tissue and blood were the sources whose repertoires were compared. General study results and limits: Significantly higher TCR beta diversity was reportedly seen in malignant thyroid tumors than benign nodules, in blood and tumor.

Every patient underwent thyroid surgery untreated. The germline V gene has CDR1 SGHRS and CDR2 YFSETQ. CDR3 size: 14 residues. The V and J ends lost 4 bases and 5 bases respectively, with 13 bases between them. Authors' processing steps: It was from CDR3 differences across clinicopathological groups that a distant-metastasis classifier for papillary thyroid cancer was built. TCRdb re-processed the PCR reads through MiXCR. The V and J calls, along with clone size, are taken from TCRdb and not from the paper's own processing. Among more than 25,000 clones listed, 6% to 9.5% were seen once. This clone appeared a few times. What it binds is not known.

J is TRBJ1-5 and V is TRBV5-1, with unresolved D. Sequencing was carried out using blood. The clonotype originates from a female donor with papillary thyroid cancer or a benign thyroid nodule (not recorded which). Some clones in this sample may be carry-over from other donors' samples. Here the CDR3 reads CASSPEPGYQPQHF. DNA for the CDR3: TGCGCCAGCAGCCCCGAGCCAGGATATCAGCCCCAGCATTTT. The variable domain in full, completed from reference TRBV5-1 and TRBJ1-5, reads KAGVTQTPRYLIKTRGQQVTLSCSPISGHRSVSWYQQTPGQGLQFLFEYFSETQRNKGNFPGRFSGRQFSNSRSEMNVSTLELGDSALYLCASSPEPGYQPQHFGDGTRLSIL.